A selection of T cell receptor beta chains follows, all from one sample in a study of cytomegalovirus exposure and HLA in healthy donors. Libraries were prepared by immunoSEQ multiplex PCR; TCRdb keeps only in-frame clonotypes and omits some of them. Listed are 93,000 or so clones; about 3.2% falls within the top ten. The sample comprised PBMCs. All receptors derive from a man between 35 and 55 years old in good health and CMV-seronegative. Both conserved end residues are part of each CDR3. Fields, in order: D gene, V gene, J gene, CDR3 protein, CDR3 DNA. The D gene is left open where the match is weak.

D gene: TRBD2; V gene: TRBV5-1; J gene: TRBJ2-3; CDR3 protein: CASSLRTSGGDTQYF; CDR3 DNA: TGCGCCAGCAGCTTACGGACTAGCGGGGGTGATACGCAGTATTTT
D gene: TRBD1; V gene: TRBV19; J gene: TRBJ1-5; CDR3 protein: CASSATGGRSNQPQHF; CDR3 DNA: TGTGCCAGTAGTGCGACAGGGGGCAGGAGCAATCAGCCCCAGCATTTT
D gene: NA; V gene: TRBV6-5; J gene: TRBJ1-1; CDR3 protein: CASSPAGADTEAFF; CDR3 DNA: TGTGCCAGCAGCCCGGCAGGGGCCGACACTGAAGCTTTCTTT
D gene: NA; V gene: TRBV6-5; J gene: TRBJ2-2; CDR3 protein: CASSQGPGELFF; CDR3 DNA: TGTGCCAGCAGTCAGGGGCCCGGGGAGCTGTTTTTT
D gene: TRBD2; V gene: TRBV19; J gene: TRBJ2-1; CDR3 protein: CASSTGLAGPSPSSYNEQFF; CDR3 DNA: TGTGCCAGTAGTACCGGACTAGCGGGACCCTCACCGAGCTCCTACAATGAGCAGTTCTTC
D gene: TRBD1; V gene: TRBV11-2; J gene: TRBJ2-7; CDR3 protein: CASSLGTGRYEQYF; CDR3 DNA: TGTGCCAGCAGCTTAGGGACAGGGAGGTACGAGCAGTACTTC
D gene: NA; V gene: TRBV2; J gene: TRBJ1-5; CDR3 protein: CASRDLWGTGNQPQHF; CDR3 DNA: TGTGCCAGCAGAGATTTGTGGGGCACGGGCAATCAGCCCCAGCATTTT
D gene: TRBD2; V gene: TRBV5-6; J gene: TRBJ2-3; CDR3 protein: CASSLVASGSYYTDTQYF; CDR3 DNA: TGTGCCAGCAGCTTGGTGGCTAGCGGGAGTTACTACACAGATACGCAGTATTTT
D gene: TRBD2; V gene: TRBV19; J gene: TRBJ2-1; CDR3 protein: CATTTSGILNEQFF; CDR3 DNA: TGTGCCACCACGACTAGCGGGATTTTAAATGAGCAGTTCTTC
D gene: TRBD1; V gene: TRBV30; J gene: TRBJ1-2; CDR3 protein: CAWSAPGQLGGNYGYTF; CDR3 DNA: TGTGCCTGGAGCGCTCCGGGACAGTTAGGAGGTAACTATGGCTACACCTTC
D gene: NA; V gene: TRBV7-9; J gene: TRBJ1-2; CDR3 protein: CASSETVEGYTF; CDR3 DNA: TGTGCCAGCAGCGAAACAGTCGAAGGCTACACCTTC
D gene: NA; V gene: TRBV5-1; J gene: TRBJ2-3; CDR3 protein: CASSFPTGIDTQYF; CDR3 DNA: TGCGCCAGCAGCTTCCCGACAGGCATAGATACGCAGTATTTT
D gene: TRBD2; V gene: TRBV10-2; J gene: TRBJ2-5; CDR3 protein: CASRGLAGETQYF; CDR3 DNA: TGCGCCAGCAGGGGACTAGCGGGGGAGACCCAGTACTTC
D gene: NA; V gene: TRBV10-3; J gene: TRBJ2-1; CDR3 protein: CAIRGSSHNEQFF; CDR3 DNA: TGTGCCATTCGCGGAAGCAGTCACAATGAGCAGTTCTTC
D gene: NA; V gene: TRBV4-3; J gene: TRBJ1-1; CDR3 protein: CASSQHYQGQLNTEAFF; CDR3 DNA: TGCGCCAGCAGCCAACACTACCAGGGACAACTGAACACTGAAGCTTTCTTT
D gene: TRBD1; V gene: TRBV19; J gene: TRBJ1-5; CDR3 protein: CASSPGTGAQHF; CDR3 DNA: TGTGCCAGTAGTCCCGGGACAGGTGCCCAGCATTTT
D gene: NA; V gene: TRBV7-2; J gene: TRBJ2-7; CDR3 protein: CASTFRQGSIYEQYF; CDR3 DNA: TGTGCCAGCACCTTTCGTCAGGGTTCGATCTACGAGCAGTACTTC
D gene: NA; V gene: TRBV7-8; J gene: TRBJ2-7; CDR3 protein: CASSLASYSYEQYF; CDR3 DNA: TGTGCCAGCAGCTTAGCTAGCTACTCCTACGAGCAGTACTTC